One and the same sample provided the 32 T cell receptor beta chains below, sequenced in a study of metastatic and nonmetastatic thyroid tumors. TCRdb re-called clones via MiXCR from the PCR reads. The table includes about 16,000 clones, 25% detected once. No treatment of any kind had been given to any patient before thyroid surgery. Material for sequencing was adjacent normal tissue. The source of these receptors is a female donor with papillary thyroid cancer or a benign thyroid nodule (not recorded which). Some clones in this sample may be carry-over from other donors' samples.

The V call is TRBV9, the J call TRBJ2-1, with 8 nucleotides matching TRBD2. The CDR3 runs to 14 residues. Germline V lookup: CDR1 SGDLS, CDR2 YYNGEE. The junction had 4 bases not matched to a gene; V was cut back by 1 base and J by 7 bases. As DNA, the CDR3 is TGTGCCAGCAGCGTAAGCGGGAGCGGGAATGAGCAGTTCTTC. Protein: CASSVSGSGNEQFF.

This clone was detected only a few times. This chain uses TRBV6-1 with TRBJ2-7; D is undetermined. Germline-derived CDR1 and CDR2 are MNHNS and SASEGT. The CDR3 sequence is 13 residues long. Trimming removed 6 bases from V and 1 base from J, with 10 bases in between. CDR3 sequence reads: CASRRPSSYEQYF. CDR3 in DNA: TGTGCCAGCAGGCGCCCATCGTCCTACGAGCAGTACTTC.

This clone appeared a few times. Other DNA sequences of this sample code for an identical CDR3. V and J are TRBV12-3 or TRBV12-4 and TRBJ1-1; the D is unclear. The V and J ends lost 3 bases and 1 base respectively, with 9 bases between them. The CDR3 has 14 residues. CDR3 nucleotide sequence: TGTGCCAGCAGTTTGGTGGGCACGAACACTGAAGCTTTCTTT. Protein product: CASSLVGTNTEAFF.

The chain is built from TRBV11-2 and TRBJ2-7; TRBD1 matches at 9 bases. Germline trimming cut 5 bases from V and 3 bases from J; bases unmatched to any gene: 20. This CDR3 is built from 19 residues. CDR1 is SGHAT and CDR2 is FQNNGV in the germline V gene. In DNA form, the CDR3 reads TGTGCCAGCAGCCACGTTGGGACAGGGTTAGGAAAGAGGCTCTACGAGCAGTACTTC. Residues: CASSHVGTGLGKRLYEQYF. Combining the CDR3 with reference TRBV11-2 and TRBJ2-7 gives the whole variable domain EAGVAQSPRYKIIEKRQSVAFWCNPISGHATLYWYQQILGQGPKLLIQFQNNGVVDDSQLPKDRFSAERLKGVDSTLKIQPAKLEDSAVYLCASSHVGTGLGKRLYEQYFGPGTRLTVT.

This clone showed up many times. This chain connects TRBV6-1 to TRBJ2-7; 7 bases line up with TRBD2. Germline lookup yields CDR1 MNHNS and CDR2 SASEGT. The CDR3 totals 13 residues. Trimming at V came to 6 bases and at J to 5 bases, leaving 7 bases not matched to a gene. The CDR3 coding sequence is TGTGCCAGCAGGGAGCGGGACTGGGACGAGCAGTACTTC. Protein product: CASRERDWDEQYF.

There are a few counts of this clone. The rearrangement joins TRBV6-1 to TRBJ2-2; 7 bases map to TRBD1. The CDR3 is 15 amino acids. Trimming took 5 bases from V and 2 from J; bases not matched to a gene: 5. The germline gives CDR1 MNHNS, CDR2 SASEGT. DNA for the CDR3: TGTGCCAGCAGTACCGGACAGGTCAACACCGGGGAGCTGTTTTTT. Amino acid sequence: CASSTGQVNTGELFF.

By share of the sample, this clone is medium-sized. This chain links TRBV7-9 with TRBJ2-6, with D unresolved. Per germline, CDR1 SEHNR and CDR2 FQNEAQ (reference sequence). Trimming took 0 bases from V and 3 from J, leaving 0 bases between them. This CDR3 has 13 amino acids. This CDR3 is CASSLAGANVLTF. DNA for the CDR3: TGTGCCAGCAGCTTAGCTGGGGCCAACGTCCTGACTTTC.

The rearrangement joins TRBV6-1 to TRBJ1-4; D remains unclear. CDR1 and CDR2 from the germline V gene are MNHNS and SASEGT. The CDR3 spans 12 residues. The V gene lost 3 bases and the J gene lost 8 bases, with 7 bases spanning the gap. DNA of the CDR3: TGTGCCAGCAGTGAGAGAGTCGAAAAACTGTTTTTT. It is translated as CASSERVEKLFF.

The rearrangement uses TRBV4-3 and TRBJ1-2; D not resolved. Per the germline V gene, CDR1 is LGHNA and CDR2 is YSLEER. Deletions cut 0 bases from V and 3 bases from J, with 14 bases between. CDR3 length: 16 amino acids. This CDR3 is CASSQENPKVHYGYTF. The CDR3 DNA reads as TGCGCCAGCAGCCAAGAAAATCCAAAGGTTCACTATGGCTACACCTTC.

In this sample, this clone is medium-sized (0.01 to 0.1%). J is TRBJ1-5 and V is TRBV19; maybe TRBD1 (5 bases). Germline V gene sequence: CDR1 LNHDA, CDR2 SQIVND (reference sequence). CDR3 length: 13 residues. The ends were cut back, 3 bases at V and 5 bases at J, with 8 bases in the middle. CDR3 nucleotide sequence: TGTGCCAGTAGTATGTGGGGCGATCAGCCCCAGCATTTT. Residues: CASSMWGDQPQHF. Complete variable domain (other parts from reference TRBV19 and TRBJ1-5): DGGITQSPKYLFRKEGQNVTLSCEQNLNHDAMYWYRQDPGQGLRLIYYSQIVNDFQKGDIAEGYSVSREKKESFPLTVTSAQKNPTAFYLCASSMWGDQPQHFGDGTRLSIL.

The table lists this clone with a few counts. CDR3 loop: CASSGITGYNSPLHF. DNA of the CDR3: TGCGCCAGCAGTGGAATAACAGGGTACAATTCACCCCTCCACTTT. J is TRBJ1-6 and V is TRBV10-1, with TRBD1 as a possible D gene (6 bases). V lost 4 bases, J lost 7 bases, and 14 bases lay in between. This CDR3 is 15 amino acids long. Germline lookup yields CDR1 WNHNN and CDR2 SYGVQD (reference sequence).

This clone counts as medium-sized. The CDR3 region has the DNA TGTGCCAGCTTTCAGCGGGCCGAATCCTACGAGCAGTACTTC. It is translated as CASFQRAESYEQYF. V is TRBV28 and J is TRBJ2-7; tentative D call: TRBD2 (6 bases). Germline loops: CDR1 MDHEN, CDR2 SYDVKM. Between the trimmed V and J ends, which lost 8 bases and 1 base, there was a span of 15 bases. CDR3 length equals 14 residues.

This chain connects TRBV6-1 to TRBJ2-3, with a possible D match to TRBD2 (5 bases). In germline, CDR1 is MNHNS, CDR2 SASEGT. Trimming pared 5 bases from V and 7 bases from J, leaving 19 bases between. The CDR3 has 15 amino acids. This CDR3 is CASSPTNSQLYTQYF. In DNA, the CDR3 is TGTGCCAGCAGTCCGACTAACTCTCAGTTGTATACGCAGTATTTT.

This clone was seen a handful of times. The gene calls are TRBV6-6 and TRBJ2-2, with D perhaps matching TRBD1 or TRBD2 (5 bases each). Germline values: CDR1 MNHNY, CDR2 SVGAGI (reference sequence). The CDR3 loop spans 14 amino acids. Trimming removed 2 bases at V and 3 bases at J, with 7 bases between. The CDR3 DNA reads TGTGCCAGCAGTTACGAGGGGTACACCGGGGAGCTGTTTTTT. As protein: CASSYEGYTGELFF.

The CDR3 sequence is CASSPLTPFYEQYF. The CDR3 nucleotides read TGTGCCAGCAGCCCCTTAACTCCCTTCTACGAGCAGTACTTC. This chain links TRBV6-1 with TRBJ2-7; D unresolved. The CDR3 is 14 amino acids. The V and J ends lost 6 bases and 3 bases respectively, with 15 bases between them. Germline loops: CDR1 MNHNS, CDR2 SASEGT.

J is TRBJ1-5 and V is TRBV5-1, with D unresolved. The CDR3 has 13 residues. Germline-derived CDR1 and CDR2 are SGHRS and YFSETQ. V was pared by 0 bases and J by 6 bases, with 7 bases between. CDR3 bases: TGCGCCAGCAGCTTGGGGGTTGGTCAGCCCCAGCATTTT. Translating it yields CASSLGVGQPQHF.

This chain uses TRBV11-2 with TRBJ2-2; 8 nucleotides align to TRBD1. This CDR3 spans 15 amino acids. V trimming: 3 bases; J trimming: 5 bases; junction bases outside the gene matches: 5. Germline V gene sequence: CDR1 SGHAT, CDR2 FQNNGV. The CDR3 nucleotides read TGTGCCAGCAGCTTGGGGAGACAGGGGACCGGGGAGCTGTTTTTT. This encodes CASSLGRQGTGELFF.

Relative to its sample, this clone is medium-sized. V and J are TRBV3-2 and TRBJ2-1; the table's D call TRBD2 went unverified against the DNA. TRBV3-2 is marked as a pseudogene. This CDR3 has 17 residues. CDR3 DNA sequence: TGTGCCAGCAGCCGGATGACTAGCGGGAGAGGGACGAATGAGCAGTTCTTC. Its translation: CASSRMTSGRGTNEQFF.

This clone was observed a handful of times. The J gene is TRBJ2-2, the V gene TRBV2; D is ambiguous. V was shortened by 1 base and J by 7 bases, with 7 bases between the two germline ends. Looked up from germline, CDR1 is SNHLY and CDR2 is FYNNEI. This CDR3 spans 13 amino acids. CDR3 protein: CASSEVEGGELFF. The CDR3 DNA reads as TGTGCCAGCAGTGAAGTCGAAGGCGGGGAGCTGTTTTTT.

For the CDR3, the DNA is TGTGCCAGCAGTTTTGGCCCCAGGGACTACGAGCAGTACTTC. Protein sequence: CASSFGPRDYEQYF. The chain carries TRBV12-3 or TRBV12-4 and TRBJ2-7, with D possibly being TRBD1 (5 bases). CDR3 length equals 14 residues. V was shortened by 3 bases and J by 3 bases, with 12 bases between the two germline ends.

Comment on this clone: A much larger clone sits a single nucleotide away, making a read error possible. The same CDR3 is also encoded by other DNA sequences in this sample. This chain connects TRBV27 to TRBJ1-2, with TRBD1 as a possible D gene (6 bases). Trimming left V 5 bases short and J 4 bases short, with 17 bases between. The CDR3 has 15 residues. Looked up from germline, CDR1 is MNHEY and CDR2 is SMNVEV (reference sequence). In DNA, the CDR3 is TGTGCCAGCAGTCTCATGACAGGCGGCACCTATGGCTACACCTTC. Translated, it gives CASSLMTGGTYGYTF.

This clone showed up just once. The CDR3 reads CASSITPGEYYGYTF. CDR3 DNA sequence: TGCGCCAGCAGCATAACCCCAGGGGAATACTATGGCTACACCTTC. The chain is built from TRBV5-1 and TRBJ1-2; a weak D match, TRBD1 (6 bases). In germline, CDR1 is SGHRS, CDR2 YFSETQ. The CDR3 is 15 residues long. Trimming shortened V by 4 bases and J by 3 bases, and 16 bases separated the two germline ends.

This clone was counted many times. V and J are TRBV18 and TRBJ2-5, with D possibly being TRBD1 or TRBD2 (5 bases each). The CDR3 sequence is 13 residues long. V dropped 6 bases and J dropped 7 bases, with 15 bases sitting between them. From germline, CDR1 is KGHSH and CDR2 LQKENI. CDR3 loop: CASSPGDRGTQYF. The CDR3 region has the DNA TGTGCCAGCTCTCCCGGGGACCGGGGGACCCAGTACTTC.

This clone was seen a handful of times. The chain is built from TRBV27 and TRBJ2-1, with 8 nucleotides matching TRBD2. CDR1 and CDR2 (germline): MNHEY, SMNVEV (reference sequence). V trimming: 8 bases; J trimming: 7 bases; junction bases outside the gene matches: 10. There are 14 residues in the CDR3. CDR3 in DNA: TGTGCCAGCTCCCGGGGGGGAGTGGTGAATGAGCAGTTCTTC. The encoded protein is CASSRGGVVNEQFF.

The chain couples TRBV6-1 to TRBJ1-1; the match to TRBD1 covers 9 bases. This CDR3 spans 14 amino acids. The germline CDR1 and CDR2 sequences are MNHNS and SASEGT. V lost 6 bases to trimming and J lost 6 bases; unmatched junction nucleotides: 8. The CDR3 loop reads CASSHDRGISEAFF. CDR3 DNA sequence: TGTGCCAGCAGCCACGACAGGGGGATCTCTGAAGCTTTCTTT.

The chain's CDR3 is CASSLDGSRDEQYF. CDR3 sequence (DNA): TGTGCCAGCAGCTTAGACGGGAGTCGGGACGAGCAGTACTTC. The rearrangement uses TRBV7-2 and TRBJ2-7; tentatively, D is TRBD2 (6 bases). Germline V CDR1 and CDR2: SGHTA, FQGNSA. The V gene lost 1 base and the J gene lost 5 bases, with 12 bases spanning the gap. The CDR3 loop spans 14 amino acids.

There are a few counts of this clone. This chain uses TRBV10-3 with TRBJ2-3, with 11 bases aligning to TRBD1. Germline trimming cut 6 bases from V and 1 base from J; bases unmatched to any gene: 3. The CDR3 is 15 amino acids. CDR1 is ENHRY and CDR2 is SYGVKD in the germline V gene. DNA for the CDR3: TGTGCCATCAGGGAGGGACAGGGGGGCACAGATACGCAGTATTTT. Protein product: CAIREGQGGTDTQYF.

This clone was counted only a few times. V usage is TRBV24-1 and J usage is TRBJ2-2; no reliable D call. This CDR3 is 13 amino acids long. V was shortened by 2 bases and J by 4 bases, with 4 bases between the two germline ends. The germline gives CDR1 KGHDR, CDR2 SFDVKD. For the CDR3, the DNA is TGTGCCACCAGTGATTCCCCCACCGGGGAGCTGTTTTTT. It yields the protein CATSDSPTGELFF.

J is TRBJ1-2 and V is TRBV6-1; possible D gene TRBD1, 6 bases. The CDR3 has 15 amino acids. CDR1 MNHNS and CDR2 SASEGT come from the germline V gene. The germline V and J ends were trimmed by 6 bases and 5 bases, with 19 bases remaining between them. The CDR3 here is CASRQGLGGIYGYTF. CDR3 coding DNA: TGTGCCAGCAGACAGGGCTTAGGAGGTATTTATGGCTACACCTTC.

V usage is TRBV6-4 and J usage is TRBJ1-1; TRBD1 matches 10 bases. V was clipped by 2 bases and J by 6 bases; unmatched bases: 12. The CDR3 has 17 amino acids. Germline lookup yields CDR1 MRHNA and CDR2 SNTAGT. The chain's CDR3 is CASSDRDRGRGWAEAFF. Here the CDR3 DNA reads TGTGCCAGCAGTGACCGGGACAGGGGTAGGGGGTGGGCTGAAGCTTTCTTT.

This chain joins TRBV7-6 and TRBJ2-6; TRBD1 or TRBD2 may be the D gene (5 bases each). Germline CDR1 and CDR2: SGHVS and FNYEAQ. This CDR3 region has 17 residues. V was clipped by 6 bases and J by 0 bases, with 15 bases between them. In nucleotides, the CDR3 is TGTGCCAGCAGGGAAGGGACGGAAAGCTCTGGGGCCAACGTCCTGACTTTC. Translated, it gives CASREGTESSGANVLTF.

This clone was seen a handful of times. The chain links TRBV10-3 to TRBJ1-1; D remains ambiguous. The germline V gene has CDR1 ENHRY and CDR2 SYGVKD. This CDR3 contains 15 residues. The germline V and J ends were trimmed by 0 bases and 0 bases, with 8 bases remaining between them. As DNA, the CDR3 is TGTGCCATCAGTGAGTCTGGACGGCTGAACACTGAAGCTTTCTTT. This encodes CAISESGRLNTEAFF.